This T cell receptor beta chain was sequenced for a study of human T cells and chemical hapten exposure (dated by TCRdb to the early 2020s). Regarding the study in general: For sensitization, 2% DPC in acetone was applied to a roughly 2 cm by roughly 2 cm area of upper inner arm skin. Alopecia areata with under or over 50% scalp involvement, alopecia totalis and alopecia universalis were represented in the patient cohort, which was mostly female. Patient blood was sampled pre-sensitization (week 0) and at 2, 6 and about 24 weeks after DPC sensitization. In alopecia patients, the study followed how the peripheral blood TCR repertoire changed in vivo over primary and secondary sensitization to diphenylcyclopropenone (DPC), a hapten. The libraries were sequenced as a pool, and the TCR yield per sample differed mostly because of small variations in library volumes within the pool. Throughout the study period of around 25 weeks, patients also received therapeutic DPC doses to the scalp every week. Patch testing on the upper back used Finn chambers containing 0.01% DPC, with scoring done after 6 days according to International Contact Dermatitis Research Group standards. For TCR sequencing, blood came from 25 to 35 alopecia patients at anywhere from one to four time points (pre-sensitization, 2, 6 and 24 weeks).

What the time point label conveys for this sample: patch test 3, about 24 weeks after DPC sensitization. Taken with the paper, the label for treatment or condition translates to: therapeutic diphenylcyclopropenone sensitization with weekly scalp DPC. At each patch-test visit, blood was drawn before the patch test was applied. Patients were considered eligible if aged 18 to 70, diagnosed with alopecia and deemed suitable for DPC therapy, and patients were excluded if pregnant. Total RNA was isolated from unfractionated whole blood collected in Tempus Blood RNA tubes. On the study overall, not on this receptor specifically: Because every patient had alopecia, a presumed autoimmune disease, the patients' immune response might differ from that of healthy individuals. After repeated subsampling, the strength of the expansion versus patch-test correlation and the threshold at which it became significant changed. DPC sensitization did not change the number of TCRs with a frequency above 1 in 1000, and there was no evidence of changes in global repertoire structure. Compared with pre-sensitization or healthy control sets, expanded TCRs formed significantly more large CDR3 similarity clusters, which is consistent with antigen-driven responses. The number of PT1 expanded TCRs positively correlated with patch test score, significant at thresholds 8, 16 and 32 but not 4.

Receptor libraries were prepared by RACE. Instrument used: NextSeq 500. During library preparation, unique molecular identifiers were attached to individual cDNA molecules so that TCRs could be counted in a quantitative, reproducible way. From each blood RNA sample, both TCR alpha and TCR beta chains were sequenced. On the authors' methods: The median number of TCRs per sample was approximately 96,000, ranging from about 23,224 to 750,000. The Decombinator software suite was used to annotate V, J and CDR3 in the TCR reads. To make PS versus PT1 abundance plots, every sample was subsampled to the same number of TCRs (28,000). TCRs were defined as expanded if absent before sensitization and observed at least eight times at the 2-week time point. TCRdb's own reprocessing of the public reads used fastp at Q25 and MiXCR and kept productive beta chains. Merged by CDR3 protein, the rows form single entries marked with the most common genes and DNA. TCRdb, rather than the study authors, made the V and J calls. The sample table holds 190,000 or so distinct CDR3 sequences, of which about 25% were seen once. The ten largest clones capture approximately 2.5% of the sample.

Notes on this clonotype: Which antigen it targets is not known. Base qualities are not provided; no much larger clone lies one nucleotide away.

Reading the germline V gene gives CDR1 SGHRS and CDR2 YFSETQ. The V and J ends are trimmed by 0 bases and 8 bases, leaving 12 bases between them. Including cysteine and phenylalanine, the CDR3 has 14 amino acids. CDR3 DNA only is kept here, 42 bases in frame from base 1. The chain couples TRBV5-1 to TRBJ2-1; the D gene lacks a confident call. The sequences come from whole blood, collected in connection with sensitization to the hapten diphenylcyclopropenone (DPC). This TCR derives from a woman aged 40 to 50 with alopecia areata. Some clones in this sample may be carry-over from other donors' samples. CDR3 loop: CASSLEAEPHEQFF. Here is the DNA: TGCGCCAGCAGCTTGGAAGCAGAACCACATGAGCAGTTCTTC.